The T cell receptor beta chain under discussion was sequenced for a study of T cell repertoires in cytomegalovirus infection. Study-level background: As its CMV epitopes, the study selected recently identified HLA-C-restricted and well-studied HLA-B-restricted targets. A matching HLA type, together with CMV infection, was signaled by public TCR beta signatures.

The ends were cut back, 0 bases at V and 2 bases at J, with 5 bases in the middle. Germline loops: CDR1 MNHEY, CDR2 SVGAGI. The CDR3 spans 14 residues. For this clonotype: Antigen specificity is unknown.

Study-level results: HLA-C-restricted TCR beta clonotypes specific for CMV led the ex vivo response.

TCRdb itself ran the reads through MiXCR, one entry per CDR3 protein. The data hold around 800,000 distinct CDR3 sequences, with around a third observed a single time. The J gene is TRBJ1-3, the V gene TRBV6-5; D remains ambiguous. This receptor was taken from a human donor in good health (CMV status not recorded). Some clones in this sample may be carry-over from other donors' samples. The input for sequencing was cultured CD8+ T cells from PBMCs, taken from culture after CMV antigen stimulation. CDR3 in amino acids: CASSYSDTGNTIYF. The CDR3 coding sequence is TGTGCCAGCAGTTACTCCGACACTGGAAACACCATATATTTT.